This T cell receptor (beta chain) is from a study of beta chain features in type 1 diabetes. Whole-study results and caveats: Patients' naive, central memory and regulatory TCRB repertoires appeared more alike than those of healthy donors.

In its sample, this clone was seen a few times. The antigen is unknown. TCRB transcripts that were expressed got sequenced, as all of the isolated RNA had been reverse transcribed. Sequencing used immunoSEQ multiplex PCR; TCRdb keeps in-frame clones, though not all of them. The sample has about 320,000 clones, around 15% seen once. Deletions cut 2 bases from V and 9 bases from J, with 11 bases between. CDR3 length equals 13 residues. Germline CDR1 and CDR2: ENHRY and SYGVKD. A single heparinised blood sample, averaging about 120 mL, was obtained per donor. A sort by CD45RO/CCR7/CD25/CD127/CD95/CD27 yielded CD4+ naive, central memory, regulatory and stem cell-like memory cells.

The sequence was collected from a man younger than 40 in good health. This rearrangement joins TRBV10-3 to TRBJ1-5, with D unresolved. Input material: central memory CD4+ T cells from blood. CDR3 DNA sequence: TGTGCCATCAGTGAGCAGGTCGACTCGCCCCAGCATTTT. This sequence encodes CAISEQVDSPQHF.